These T cell receptor beta chains were read from a single sample in a study of vaccination and CD4 T cells after COVID-19. TCRdb analysed the PCR reads with MiXCR anew, one entry per CDR3 protein. The sample includes 15,000 to 20,000 distinct CDR3 sequences, roughly 60% of them seen just once. Their target antigens are unknown. Sequencing was done on a sample of CD4+ T cells from blood, cultured in vitro. Receptor source: a human donor who had recovered from COVID-19. Both conserved end residues are part of each CDR3. D genes are given only for firm matches. The size field is filled for only some rows; it gives once, few, many or a size class.

V: TRBV27
D: -
J: TRBJ1-5
size: few
DNA: TGTGCCAGCAGGGTAAAGGGCAATCAGCCCCAGCATTTT
CDR3: CASRVKGNQPQHF

V: TRBV20-1
D: -
J: TRBJ1-5
size: few
DNA: TGCAGTGTTTCCGATCAGCCCCAGCATTTT
CDR3: CSVSDQPQHF

V: TRBV5-6
D: TRBD2
J: TRBJ2-3
size: few
DNA: TGTGCCAGCAGCTCCGGGACTAGCGGCACAGATACGCAGTATTTT
CDR3: CASSSGTSGTDTQYF

V: TRBV28
D: TRBD1
J: TRBJ2-3
size: -
DNA: TGTGCCAGCACCGGGACAGGGGGCAAGGATACGCAGTATTTT
CDR3: CASTGTGGKDTQYF

V: TRBV5-5
D: TRBD2
J: TRBJ2-7
size: once
DNA: TGTGCCAGCAGTCTTTCGGGGGGTGACTCCTACGAGCAGTACTTC
CDR3: CASSLSGGDSYEQYF

V: TRBV6-2/TRBV6-3
D: TRBD2
J: TRBJ2-7
size: once
DNA: TGTGCCAGCAGTTACTCCGGGACTAGCGGGCCGTACTTC
CDR3: CASSYSGTSGPYF

V: TRBV25-1
D: -
J: TRBJ2-1
size: -
DNA: TGTGCCAGCAGCTTCAGGGGAGAAAGCAATGAGCAGTTCTTC
CDR3: CASSFRGESNEQFF

V: TRBV27
D: TRBD1
J: TRBJ1-2
size: few
DNA: TGTGCCAGCAGTCGGGACAGGGGATGGTATGGCTACACCTTC
CDR3: CASSRDRGWYGYTF

V: TRBV11-3
D: TRBD1
J: TRBJ2-3
size: once
DNA: TGTGCCAGCAGCTCAAGGACAGGGGAGGATACGCAGTATTTT
CDR3: CASSSRTGEDTQYF

V: TRBV2
D: -
J: TRBJ1-5
size: -
DNA: TGTGCCAGCAGCCTCATGAGACATAGCAATCAGCCCCAGCATTTT
CDR3: CASSLMRHSNQPQHF

V: TRBV19
D: -
J: TRBJ1-2
size: -
DNA: TGTGCCAGTAGTATAAAGGACTGGGGAGGTGGCTACACCTTC
CDR3: CASSIKDWGGGYTF

V: TRBV7-8
D: -
J: TRBJ2-1
size: once
DNA: TGTGCCAGCAGCTTATCTCCTGAGCAGTTCTTC
CDR3: CASSLSPEQFF

V: TRBV7-6
D: TRBD1
J: TRBJ2-3
size: -
DNA: TGTGCCAGCAGCTTAGTATTCCCAGCCCCCGGGACAGAAAGCACAGATACGCAGTATTTT
CDR3: CASSLVFPAPGTESTDTQYF

V: TRBV7-2
D: TRBD1
J: TRBJ1-1
size: few
DNA: TGTGCCAGCAGCGGGGAAACAGGGGGAGACACTGAAGCTTTCTTT
CDR3: CASSGETGGDTEAFF

V: TRBV12-3/TRBV12-4
D: -
J: TRBJ1-5
size: -
DNA: TGTGCCACACAAAGGAATAGCAATCAGCCCCAGCATTTT
CDR3: CATQRNSNQPQHF

V: TRBV5-6
D: TRBD1
J: TRBJ1-5
size: -
DNA: TGTGCCAGCAGCCGGGGACAGGTCAATCAGCCCCAGCATTTT
CDR3: CASSRGQVNQPQHF

V: TRBV7-6
D: -
J: TRBJ1-3
size: few
DNA: TGTGCCAGCAGCCACAACATAGGCGGCTCTGGAAACACCATATATTTT
CDR3: CASSHNIGGSGNTIYF

V: TRBV7-2
D: TRBD1
J: TRBJ1-6
size: once
DNA: TGTGCCAGCAGCTTAGACTCGGGACAGACTAACTATAATTCACCCCTCCACTTT
CDR3: CASSLDSGQTNYNSPLHF

V: TRBV4-2
D: TRBD1
J: TRBJ2-2
size: -
DNA: TGTGCCAGCAGCCAAGTTGGGACAGTGAACACCGGGGAGCTGTTTTTT
CDR3: CASSQVGTVNTGELFF

V: TRBV20-1
D: -
J: TRBJ2-2
size: -
DNA: TGCAGTGCTAGCCGGGACGGATCGAACACCGGGGAGCTGTTTTTT
CDR3: CSASRDGSNTGELFF

V: TRBV10-3
D: -
J: TRBJ1-2
size: -
DNA: TGTGCCATCAGTGAGTCAGTCCCGGGGCGCGAATATGGCTACACCTTC
CDR3: CAISESVPGREYGYTF

V: TRBV5-1
D: TRBD1
J: TRBJ2-7
size: few
DNA: TGCGCCAGCAGCTCTGGACAGGGGTGGTCCTACGAGCAGTACTTC
CDR3: CASSSGQGWSYEQYF

V: TRBV28
D: TRBD2
J: TRBJ2-7
size: once
DNA: TGTGCCAGCAGTGGGTACGGGGGGTACTCCTACGAGCAGTACTTC
CDR3: CASSGYGGYSYEQYF

V: TRBV19
D: -
J: TRBJ1-1
size: -
DNA: TGTGCCAGTAGTATTGGGCAGGGGTTCACTGTAACTGAAGCTTTCTTT
CDR3: CASSIGQGFTVTEAFF

V: TRBV20-1
D: TRBD2
J: TRBJ2-5
size: -
DNA: TGCAGTGCTAGGACCCACGGGGGGGGCCAAGAGACCCAGTACTTC
CDR3: CSARTHGGGQETQYF